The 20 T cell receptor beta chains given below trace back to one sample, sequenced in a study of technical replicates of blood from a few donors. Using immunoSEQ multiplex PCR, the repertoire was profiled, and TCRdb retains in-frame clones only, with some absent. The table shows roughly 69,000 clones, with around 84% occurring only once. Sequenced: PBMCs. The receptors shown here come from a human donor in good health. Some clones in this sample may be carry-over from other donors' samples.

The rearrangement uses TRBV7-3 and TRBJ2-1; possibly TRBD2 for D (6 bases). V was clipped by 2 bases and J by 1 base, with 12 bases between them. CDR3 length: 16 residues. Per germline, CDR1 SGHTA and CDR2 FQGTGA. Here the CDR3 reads CASSLWAGKSYNEQFF. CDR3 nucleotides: TGTGCCAGCAGCTTATGGGCGGGGAAATCCTACAATGAGCAGTTCTTC.

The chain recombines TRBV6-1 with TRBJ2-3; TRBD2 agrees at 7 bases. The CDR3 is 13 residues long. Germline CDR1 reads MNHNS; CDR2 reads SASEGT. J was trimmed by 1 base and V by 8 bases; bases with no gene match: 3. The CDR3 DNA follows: TGTGCCAGCGTCGCGGGAGGCACAGATACGCAGTATTTT. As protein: CASVAGGTDTQYF.

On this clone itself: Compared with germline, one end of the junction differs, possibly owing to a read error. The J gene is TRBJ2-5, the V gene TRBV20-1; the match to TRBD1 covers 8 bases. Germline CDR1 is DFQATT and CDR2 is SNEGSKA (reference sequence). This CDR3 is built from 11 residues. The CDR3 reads CSALTGESQYF. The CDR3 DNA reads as TGCAGTGCCCTGACAGGGGAGAGCCAGTACTTC.

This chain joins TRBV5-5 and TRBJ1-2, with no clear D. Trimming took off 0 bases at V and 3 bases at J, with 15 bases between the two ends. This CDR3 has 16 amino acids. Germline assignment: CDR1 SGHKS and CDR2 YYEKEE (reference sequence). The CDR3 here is CASSLEARSYDYGYTF. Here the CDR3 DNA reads TGTGCCAGCAGCTTGGAAGCCCGGTCCTACGACTATGGCTACACCTTC.

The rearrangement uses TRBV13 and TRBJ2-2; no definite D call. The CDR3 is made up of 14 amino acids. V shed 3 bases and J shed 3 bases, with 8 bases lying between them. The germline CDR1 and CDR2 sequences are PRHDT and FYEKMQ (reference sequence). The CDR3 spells CASSFSPDTGELFF. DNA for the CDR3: TGTGCCAGCAGCTTCAGTCCAGACACCGGGGAGCTGTTTTTT.

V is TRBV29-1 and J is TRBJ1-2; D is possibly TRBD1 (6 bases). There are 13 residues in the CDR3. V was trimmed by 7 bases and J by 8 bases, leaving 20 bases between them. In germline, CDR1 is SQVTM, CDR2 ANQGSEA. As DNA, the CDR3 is TGCAGCGCAGACCGGGACAAGGGTGGCGGCTACACCTTC. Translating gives CSADRDKGGGYTF.

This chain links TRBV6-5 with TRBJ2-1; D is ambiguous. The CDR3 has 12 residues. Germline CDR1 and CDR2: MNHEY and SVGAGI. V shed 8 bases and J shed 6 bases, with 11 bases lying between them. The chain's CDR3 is CASSSIPNEQFF. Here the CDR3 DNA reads TGTGCCAGCTCCTCTATCCCCAATGAGCAGTTCTTC.

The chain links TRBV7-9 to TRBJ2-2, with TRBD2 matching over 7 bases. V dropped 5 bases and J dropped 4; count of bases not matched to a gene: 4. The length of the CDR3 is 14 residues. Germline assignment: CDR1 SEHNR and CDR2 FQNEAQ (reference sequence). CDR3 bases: TGTGCCAGCAGCGGGACGGGGGGCACCGGGGAGCTGTTTTTT. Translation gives CASSGTGGTGELFF. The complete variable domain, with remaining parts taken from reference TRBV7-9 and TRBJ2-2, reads DTGVSQNPRHKITKRGQNVTFRCDPISEHNRLYWYRQTLGQGPEFLTYFQNEAQLEKSRLLSDRFSAERPKGSFSTLEIQRTEQGDSAMYLCASSGTGGTGELFFGEGSRLTVL.

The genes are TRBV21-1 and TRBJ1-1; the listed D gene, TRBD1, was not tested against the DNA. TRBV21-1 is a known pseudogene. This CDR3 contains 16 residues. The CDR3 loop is CASSKVSWDRNTEAFF. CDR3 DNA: TGTGCCAGCAGCAAAGTCTCGTGGGACAGGAACACTGAAGCTTTCTTT.

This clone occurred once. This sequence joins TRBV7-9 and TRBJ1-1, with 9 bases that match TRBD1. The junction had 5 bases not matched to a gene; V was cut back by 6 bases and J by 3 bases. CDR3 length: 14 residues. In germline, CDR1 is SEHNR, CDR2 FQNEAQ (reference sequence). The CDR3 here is CASRQQGAYTEAFF. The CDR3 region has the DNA TGTGCCAGCAGGCAACAGGGGGCTTACACTGAAGCTTTCTTT.

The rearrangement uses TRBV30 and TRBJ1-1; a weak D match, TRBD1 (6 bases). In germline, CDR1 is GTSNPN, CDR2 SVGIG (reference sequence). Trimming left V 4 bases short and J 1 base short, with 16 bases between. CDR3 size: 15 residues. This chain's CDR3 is CAWKIRGVQNTEAFF. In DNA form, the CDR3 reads TGTGCCTGGAAGATCAGGGGAGTTCAGAACACTGAAGCTTTCTTT.

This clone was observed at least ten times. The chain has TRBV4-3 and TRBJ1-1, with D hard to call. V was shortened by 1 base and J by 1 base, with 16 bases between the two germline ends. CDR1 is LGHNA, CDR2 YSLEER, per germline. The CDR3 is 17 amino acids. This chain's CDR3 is CASSQGPPSGGNTEAFF. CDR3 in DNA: TGCGCCAGCAGCCAAGGTCCCCCGTCGGGTGGGAACACTGAAGCTTTCTTT.

The CDR3 nucleotides read TGTGCCAGCTCACCGAGACTAGCGGGAGAGGACGGGGAGCTGTTTTTT. It encodes CASSPRLAGEDGELFF. The V gene is TRBV18, the J gene TRBJ2-2, with TRBD2 identical over 12 bases. The V gene end was trimmed by 3 bases and the J gene end by 7 bases; junction bases not matched to a gene: 6. Germline CDR1 is KGHSH and CDR2 is LQKENI. The CDR3 contains 16 residues.

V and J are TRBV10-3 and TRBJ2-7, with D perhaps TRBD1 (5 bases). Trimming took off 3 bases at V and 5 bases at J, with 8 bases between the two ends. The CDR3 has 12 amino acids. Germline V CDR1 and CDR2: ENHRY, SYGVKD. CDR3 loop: CAISEGADEQYF. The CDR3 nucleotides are TGTGCCATCAGTGAAGGGGCTGACGAGCAGTACTTC.

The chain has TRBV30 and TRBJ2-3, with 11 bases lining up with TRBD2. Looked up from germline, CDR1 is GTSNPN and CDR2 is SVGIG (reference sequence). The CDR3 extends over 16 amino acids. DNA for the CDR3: TGTGCAGTACTAGCGGGAGCCGACATACGCACAGATACGCAGTATTTT. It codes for CAVLAGADIRTDTQYF.

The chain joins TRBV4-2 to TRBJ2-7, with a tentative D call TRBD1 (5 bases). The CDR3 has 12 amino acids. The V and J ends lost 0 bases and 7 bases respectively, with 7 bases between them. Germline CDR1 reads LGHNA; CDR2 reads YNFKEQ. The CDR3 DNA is TGTGCCAGCAGCCAAGATAGGGGTGAGCAGTACTTC. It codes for CASSQDRGEQYF.

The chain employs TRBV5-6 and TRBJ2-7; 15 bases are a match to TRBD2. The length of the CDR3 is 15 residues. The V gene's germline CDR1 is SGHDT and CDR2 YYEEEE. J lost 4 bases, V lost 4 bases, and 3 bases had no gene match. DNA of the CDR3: TGTGCCAGCAGCGAGGGACTAGCGGGGGGTTACGAGCAGTACTTC. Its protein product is CASSEGLAGGYEQYF.

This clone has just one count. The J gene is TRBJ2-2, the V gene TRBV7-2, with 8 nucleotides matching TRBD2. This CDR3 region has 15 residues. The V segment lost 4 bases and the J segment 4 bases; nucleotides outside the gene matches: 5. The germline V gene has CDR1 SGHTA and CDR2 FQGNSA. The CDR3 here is CASSSGGEITGELFF. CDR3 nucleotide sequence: TGTGCCAGCAGCTCGGGAGGGGAGATCACCGGGGAGCTGTTTTTT.

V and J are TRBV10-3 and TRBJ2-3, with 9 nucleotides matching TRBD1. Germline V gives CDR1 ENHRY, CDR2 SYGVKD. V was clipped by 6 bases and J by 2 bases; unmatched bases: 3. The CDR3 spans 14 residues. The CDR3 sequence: CAISRTGDTDTQYF. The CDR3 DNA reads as TGTGCCATCAGCCGGACAGGGGACACAGATACGCAGTATTTT.

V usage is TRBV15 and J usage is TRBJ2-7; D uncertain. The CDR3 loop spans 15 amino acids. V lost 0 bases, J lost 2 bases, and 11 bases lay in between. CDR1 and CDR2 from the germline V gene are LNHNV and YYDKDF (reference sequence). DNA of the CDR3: TGTGCCACCAGCAGAGATCTGTCAATAGCCTACGAGCAGTACTTC. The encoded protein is CATSRDLSIAYEQYF.